These 24 T cell receptor beta chains came from one sample sequenced in a study of blood T cell repertoires in COVID-19. TCRdb keeps only in-frame clones here, not all; method: immunoSEQ multiplex PCR. Of some 46,000 clones in the sample, about 90% are singletons; the top ten hold about 7.5%. The material sequenced was peripheral blood. These receptors were taken from a man aged 50 to 60 with acute or convalescent COVID-19.

The chain uses TRBV19 and TRBJ1-5, with a tentative D call TRBD1 (6 bases). The V gene lost 2 bases and the J gene lost 3 bases, with 20 bases spanning the gap. The CDR3 spans 18 residues. Per germline, CDR1 LNHDA and CDR2 SQIVND (reference sequence). The CDR3 coding sequence is TGTGCCAGTAGTATATCATTCCGGGAGGGGGGTGTCAATCAGCCCCAGCATTTT. Translation gives CASSISFREGGVNQPQHF.

The gene calls are TRBV11-2 and TRBJ2-1, with 13 bases identical to TRBD2. J gave up 5 bases and V 5 bases, and 3 bases lay outside the gene matches. Germline-derived CDR1 and CDR2 are SGHAT and FQNNGV. The CDR3 contains 15 residues. CDR3 bases: TGTGCCAGCAGCCGGACTAGCGGGGGACACAATGAGCAGTTCTTC. Translation gives CASSRTSGGHNEQFF.

The J gene is TRBJ2-2, the V gene TRBV11-3; TRBD2 agrees at 7 bases. CDR3 length: 17 residues. Per the germline V gene, CDR1 is SGHNT and CDR2 is YENEEA. The ends lost 4 bases at V and 7 bases at J; junction bases unmatched: 15. The CDR3 is CASSSAPGMGGIGELFF. The CDR3 DNA reads as TGTGCCAGCAGCTCAGCTCCAGGGATGGGGGGGATCGGGGAGCTGTTTTTT.

The J gene is TRBJ1-3, the V gene TRBV9, with D perhaps TRBD1 (5 bases). Trimming took 4 bases from V and 4 from J, leaving 12 bases between them. The CDR3 is 14 residues long. The germline V gene has CDR1 SGDLS and CDR2 YYNGEE. This CDR3 reads CASSIGGSGNTIYF. The CDR3 bases are TGTGCCAGCAGCATCGGGGGGTCCGGAAACACCATATATTTT.

The V gene is TRBV7-3, the J gene TRBJ1-6; 12 positions match TRBD1. The V segment lost 5 bases and the J segment 7 bases; nucleotides outside the gene matches: 6. CDR1 is SGHTA, CDR2 FQGTGA, per germline. The CDR3 covers 16 residues. The CDR3 DNA sequence: TGTGCCAGCAGCGCCGGGACAGGGGGCAGGAATTCACCCCTCCACTTT. Residues: CASSAGTGGRNSPLHF.

The chain is built from TRBV24-1 and TRBJ2-1; 11 nucleotides match TRBD2. The V and J ends lost 6 bases and 3 bases, in that order; junction bases with no gene match: 9. There are 17 residues in the CDR3. Germline CDR1 KGHDR, CDR2 SFDVKD. The CDR3 nucleotides are TGTGCCACCAGTCCTACAGACGGGACTAGCGGCTACAATGAGCAGTTCTTC. Protein sequence: CATSPTDGTSGYNEQFF.

The CDR3 DNA reads as TGTGCCAGCAGTTCCCGGGACACCTCCTACGAGCAGTACTTC. Residues: CASSSRDTSYEQYF. The rearrangement joins TRBV6-5 to TRBJ2-7, with D possibly being TRBD1 (6 bases). From germline, CDR1 is MNHEY and CDR2 SVGAGI. The CDR3 has 14 residues. V shed 4 bases and J shed 0 bases, with 10 bases lying between them.

The gene calls are TRBV24-1 and TRBJ2-7; D unclear. Germline CDR1 reads KGHDR; CDR2 reads SFDVKD. The V end was cut by 0 bases, the J end by 2 bases, with 7 bases between. The CDR3 sequence is 14 residues long. The CDR3 loop reads CATSDLVLTYEQYF. In DNA, the CDR3 is TGTGCCACCAGTGATTTGGTTCTTACCTACGAGCAGTACTTC.

This clone has only one observation. The chain carries TRBV10-1 and TRBJ2-3, with 10 nucleotides matching TRBD1. Germline loops: CDR1 WNHNN, CDR2 SYGVQD (reference sequence). V gave up 5 bases and J gave up 4 bases; unmatched junction bases: 3. The CDR3 has 14 amino acids. CDR3 loop: CASSPTGGADTQYF. The CDR3 DNA reads as TGCGCCAGCAGTCCGACAGGGGGCGCAGATACGCAGTATTTT.

The chain has TRBV19 and TRBJ1-1, with TRBD1 matching 8 bases. This CDR3 contains 17 residues. Germline V CDR1 and CDR2: LNHDA, SQIVND (reference sequence). After removal of 4 bases from V and 5 bases from J, the junction contained 15 bases not matched to a gene. The CDR3 DNA reads as TGTGCCAGTAGTACCCCTCAGGGGGCAATAATTCGGACTGAAGCTTTCTTT. Translating gives CASSTPQGAIIRTEAFF.

The V and J genes are TRBV6-5 and TRBJ1-5; the D is unclear. The germline V gene has CDR1 MNHEY and CDR2 SVGAGI. V shed 6 bases and J shed 0 bases, with 12 bases lying between them. The CDR3 totals 15 residues. The CDR3 loop is CASRRTADSNQPQHF. CDR3 nucleotide sequence: TGTGCCAGCAGGCGCACAGCGGATAGCAATCAGCCCCAGCATTTT.

This chain uses TRBV7-3 with TRBJ2-3; 7 bases are shared with TRBD2. The junction had 28 bases not matched to a gene; V was cut back by 1 base and J by 3 bases. Germline CDR1 and CDR2: SGHTA and FQGTGA. CDR3 length: 23 residues. The CDR3 DNA sequence: TGTGCCAGCAGCTTAATCCCCTCTTACGGGGGGACCTACAAGGTTCCTTATACAGATACGCAGTATTTT. Amino acids: CASSLIPSYGGTYKVPYTDTQYF. Supplemented by reference TRBV7-3 and TRBJ2-3, the full variable domain reads GAGVSQTPSNKVTEKGKYVELRCDPISGHTALYWYRQSLGQGPEFLIYFQGTGAADDSGLPNDRFFAVRPEGSVSTLKIQRTERGDSAVYLCASSLIPSYGGTYKVPYTDTQYFGPGTRLTVL.

The chain is built from TRBV30 and TRBJ1-4; D unresolved. The V and J ends lost 7 bases and 0 bases respectively, with 9 bases between them. This CDR3 has 13 residues. The germline V gene encodes CDR1 GTSNPN and CDR2 SVGIG (reference sequence). The CDR3 DNA follows: TGTGCCTCACAGAGCACAACTAATGAAAAACTGTTTTTT. Translation gives CASQSTTNEKLFF.

The rearrangement joins TRBV11-2 to TRBJ2-3; maybe TRBD2 (5 bases). Germline CDR1 SGHAT, CDR2 FQNNGV. This CDR3 comprises 15 residues. V was pared by 4 bases and J by 6 bases, with 17 bases between. The CDR3 is CASSSREGLGDTQYF. CDR3 DNA sequence: TGTGCCAGCAGCTCCCGAGAGGGCCTAGGGGATACGCAGTATTTT.

The V and J genes are TRBV2 and TRBJ2-1, with no clear D. Looked up from germline, CDR1 is SNHLY and CDR2 is FYNNEI. The CDR3 is 15 residues long. Trimming removed 5 bases at V and 3 bases at J, with 14 bases between. The CDR3 DNA is TGTGCCAGCAGTCCCGACTCGAATAGCTACAATGAGCAGTTCTTC. Amino acids: CASSPDSNSYNEQFF.

The J gene is TRBJ1-1, the V gene TRBV24-1, with D possibly TRBD1 on 5 matching bases. Germline CDR1 KGHDR, CDR2 SFDVKD. Trimming pared 9 bases from V and 4 bases from J, leaving 14 bases between. CDR3 size: 13 residues. The CDR3 sequence is CATRGGGGTEAFF. The CDR3 nucleotides read TGTGCCACCCGTGGCGGGGGGGGCACTGAAGCTTTCTTT.

This rearrangement joins TRBV19 to TRBJ1-1; 7 bases fit TRBD1. Unmatched junction bases numbered 12, after V lost 3 bases and J lost 8 bases. CDR1 and CDR2 from the germline V gene are LNHDA and SQIVND (reference sequence). CDR3 length equals 15 residues. This CDR3 reads CASSIHRQGGGEAFF. CDR3 coding DNA: TGTGCCAGTAGTATCCATCGACAGGGCGGTGGAGAAGCTTTCTTT.

The chain employs TRBV11-1 and TRBJ1-2; a weak D match, TRBD1 (6 bases). Germline V lookup: CDR1 SGHAT, CDR2 FQDESV (reference sequence). Trimming removed 2 bases at V and 6 bases at J, with 7 bases between. CDR3 length equals 12 residues. CDR3 residues: CASSLQGNGYTF. CDR3 sequence (DNA): TGTGCCAGCAGCTTACAGGGGAATGGCTACACCTTC.

The gene calls are TRBV4-3 and TRBJ1-1; 7 bases align to TRBD1. Germline assignment: CDR1 LGHNA and CDR2 YSLEER. V was clipped by 4 bases and J by 1 base; unmatched bases: 6. The CDR3 has 15 residues. CDR3: CASSRGTVANTEAFF. The CDR3 DNA reads as TGCGCCAGCAGCCGGGGGACAGTAGCGAACACTGAAGCTTTCTTT.

This clone was observed once. V is TRBV15 and J is TRBJ2-7, with TRBD2 matching over 14 bases. J gave up 3 bases and V 4 bases, and 2 bases lay outside the gene matches. Germline loops: CDR1 LNHNV, CDR2 YYDKDF (reference sequence). The CDR3 loop spans 15 amino acids. Here the CDR3 reads CATSTGLAGGYEQYF. The CDR3 DNA reads as TGTGCCACCAGCACAGGACTAGCGGGGGGCTACGAGCAGTACTTC.

The CDR3 loop is CASTRGPGGELFF. CDR3 nucleotides: TGTGCCAGTACGAGGGGGCCCGGCGGGGAGCTGTTTTTT. This chain links TRBV19 with TRBJ2-2; 7 nucleotides match TRBD1. Trimming took 7 bases from V and 7 from J; bases not matched to a gene: 6. This CDR3 has 13 residues. CDR1 LNHDA and CDR2 SQIVND come from the germline V gene (reference sequence).

The chain combines TRBV18 with TRBJ1-2; 10 bases are shared with TRBD1. The CDR3 totals 16 residues. Germline V gene lookup returns CDR1 KGHSH and CDR2 LQKENI. Trimming at V came to 4 bases and at J to 4 bases, leaving 9 bases not matched to a gene. CDR3 protein: CASSRETGGAGYGYTF. In nucleotides, the CDR3 is TGTGCCAGCTCACGGGAGACAGGGGGCGCTGGCTATGGCTACACCTTC.

The rearrangement links TRBV11-2 to TRBJ1-6; D remains ambiguous. V was trimmed by 4 bases and J by 0 bases, leaving 10 bases between them. Germline loops: CDR1 SGHAT, CDR2 FQNNGV. The CDR3 is 16 residues long. The CDR3 DNA sequence: TGTGCCAGCAGCTCCTCACCGAGCTCCTATAATTCACCCCTCCACTTT. It translates to CASSSSPSSYNSPLHF.

The chain joins TRBV4-3 to TRBJ1-2; 10 bases are shared with TRBD1. Trimming removed 4 bases from V and 1 base from J; junction bases left unmatched: 12. The germline CDR1 and CDR2 sequences are LGHNA and YSLEER. The CDR3 runs 18 residues. CDR3 in DNA: TGCGCCAGCAGCCCAGGGACAGGGGTCGGTATTCTTAACTATGGCTACACCTTC. Its protein product is CASSPGTGVGILNYGYTF.